A selection of T cell receptor beta chains follows, all from one sample in a study of blood T cell repertoires in COVID-19. TCRdb's copy holds only in-frame clones and misses some; the assay was immunoSEQ multiplex PCR. The sample yields 160,000 or so clones, 80% to 90% seen once. Sequencing was carried out using peripheral blood. These receptors all stem from a woman in her fifties or sixties with COVID-19, enrolled during active disease. CDR3s include the opening cysteine and the closing phenylalanine or tryptophan. The D gene is left open where the match is weak. The size field is filled for only some rows; it gives once, few, many or a size class.

CASSSDRGGGGDEQYF | TGCGCCAGCAGCTCCGACCGCGGCGGGGGGGGTGACGAGCAGTACTTC | - | TRBJ2-7 | TRBD2 | TRBV10-2
CASSESLAGETQYF | TGCGCCAGCAGTGAGTCACTAGCAGGGGAGACCCAGTACTTC | - | TRBJ2-5 | - | TRBV10-1
CASSPQGSSEPQHF | TGTGCCAGCAGCCCCCAGGGCTCGAGTGAGCCCCAGCATTTT | few | TRBJ1-5 | - | TRBV7-2
CASRAGGGGLSDTEAFF | TGCGCCAGCAGGGCGGGAGGGGGAGGCCTATCGGACACTGAAGCTTTCTTT | - | TRBJ1-1 | - | TRBV5-1
CAGRGAGGNYEQYF | TGTGCCGGCAGAGGTGCGGGGGGCAACTACGAGCAGTACTTC | - | TRBJ2-7 | TRBD2 | TRBV2
CASSPTPDRGLEPLHF | TGTGCCAGCAGCCCCACCCCGGACAGGGGGTTGGAGCCCCTCCACTTT | - | TRBJ1-6 | TRBD1 | TRBV11-2
CASSDRVLGEQYF | TGTGCCAGCAGCGACAGGGTCCTGGGGGAGCAGTACTTC | - | TRBJ2-7 | - | TRBV9
CASSRGTGIPGELFF | TGTGCCAGCAGCCGCGGGACAGGAATCCCCGGGGAGCTGTTTTTT | - | TRBJ2-2 | TRBD1 | TRBV27
CASSHGDRGRGYTF | TGTGCCAGCAGCCATGGCGACAGGGGGCGCGGCTACACCTTC | - | TRBJ1-2 | TRBD1 | TRBV3-1/TRBV3-2
CASSLAADTDTQYF | TGCGCCAGCAGCTTGGCAGCGGACACAGATACGCAGTATTTT | - | TRBJ2-3 | - | TRBV5-1
CASSYPGTGGETQYF | TGTGCCAGCAGTTACCCCGGGACAGGGGGGGAGACCCAGTACTTC | - | TRBJ2-5 | TRBD1 | TRBV6-5
CASSSRDRLHGYTF | TGTGCCAGCAGCTCCCGGGACAGGCTTCATGGCTACACCTTC | - | TRBJ1-2 | TRBD1 | TRBV7-3
CASSRETGDYGYTF | TGTGCCAGCAGCCGCGAAACAGGGGATTATGGCTACACCTTC | - | TRBJ1-2 | TRBD1 | TRBV7-9
CASSPGLAGATGNEQFF | TGTGCCAGCAGCCCGGGACTAGCGGGGGCAACTGGGAATGAGCAGTTCTTC | - | TRBJ2-1 | TRBD2 | TRBV5-4
CASSSDRGRGETQYF | TGTGCCAGCAGCTCGGACAGGGGGCGCGGGGAGACCCAGTACTTC | - | TRBJ2-5 | TRBD1 | TRBV7-9
CASSKAYRGAEETQYF | TGTGCCAGCAGCAAAGCGTATCGGGGGGCTGAGGAGACCCAGTACTTC | once | TRBJ2-5 | - | TRBV21-1
CASSESVLQLNEKLFF | TGCGCCAGCAGTGAGTCCGTTCTACAGCTGAATGAAAAACTGTTTTTT | - | TRBJ1-4 | - | TRBV10-1
CSVTGGGSSYEQYF | TGCAGCGTTACGGGAGGGGGCAGCTCCTACGAGCAGTACTTC | - | TRBJ2-7 | - | TRBV29-1
CASSDGTGHTDTQYF | TGTGCCAGCAGTGATGGGACAGGTCACACAGATACGCAGTATTTT | - | TRBJ2-3 | TRBD1 | TRBV6-1
CAASGFQVYEQYF | TGTGCCGCCAGCGGATTTCAGGTCTACGAGCAGTACTTC | - | TRBJ2-7 | - | TRBV6-5
CASSQGVLGANVLTF | TGTGCCAGCAGTCAGGGGGTTTTGGGGGCCAACGTCCTGACTTTC | - | TRBJ2-6 | TRBD1 | TRBV7-9
CASSDGLYGYTF | TGCGCCAGCAGTGACGGACTCTATGGCTACACCTTC | - | TRBJ1-2 | - | TRBV5-1
CASSQTSGGFNEQFF | TGTGCCAGCAGCCAGACTAGCGGGGGGTTCAATGAGCAGTTCTTC | - | TRBJ2-1 | TRBD2 | TRBV6-2/TRBV6-3
CASSYSGEVGTEAFF | TGTGCCAGCAGTTACTCCGGGGAAGTGGGCACTGAAGCTTTCTTT | - | TRBJ1-1 | - | TRBV6-5
CSVVGDPYNEQFF | TGCAGCGTTGTCGGGGATCCCTACAATGAGCAGTTCTTC | - | TRBJ2-1 | - | TRBV29-1
CASSLGGSGNTIYF | TGCGCCAGCAGCTTGGGAGGCTCTGGAAACACCATATATTTT | few | TRBJ1-3 | - | TRBV5-1